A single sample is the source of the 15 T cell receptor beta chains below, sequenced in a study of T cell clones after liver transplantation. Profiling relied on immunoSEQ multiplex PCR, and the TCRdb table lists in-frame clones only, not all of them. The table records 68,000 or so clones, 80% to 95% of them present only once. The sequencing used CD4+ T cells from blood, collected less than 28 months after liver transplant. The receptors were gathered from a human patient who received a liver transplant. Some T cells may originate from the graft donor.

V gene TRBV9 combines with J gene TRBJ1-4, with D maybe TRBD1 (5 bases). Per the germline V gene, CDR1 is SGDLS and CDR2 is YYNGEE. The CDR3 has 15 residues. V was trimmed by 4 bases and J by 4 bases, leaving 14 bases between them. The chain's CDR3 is CASSPQVGLNEKLFF. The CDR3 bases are TGTGCCAGCAGCCCACAGGTGGGCCTTAATGAAAAACTGTTTTTT.

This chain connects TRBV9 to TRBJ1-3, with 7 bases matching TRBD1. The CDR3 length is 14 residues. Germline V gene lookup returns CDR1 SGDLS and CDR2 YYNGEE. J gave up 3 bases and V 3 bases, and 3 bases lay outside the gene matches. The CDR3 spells CASSAAGGGNTIYF. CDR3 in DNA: TGTGCCAGCAGCGCGGCAGGGGGTGGAAACACCATATATTTT.

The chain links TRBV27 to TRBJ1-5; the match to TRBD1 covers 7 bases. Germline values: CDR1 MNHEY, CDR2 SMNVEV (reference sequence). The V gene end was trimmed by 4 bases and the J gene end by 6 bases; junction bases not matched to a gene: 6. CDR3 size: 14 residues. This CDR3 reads CASSSGTEGQPQHF. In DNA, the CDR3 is TGTGCCAGCAGTTCCGGGACAGAGGGTCAGCCCCAGCATTTT.

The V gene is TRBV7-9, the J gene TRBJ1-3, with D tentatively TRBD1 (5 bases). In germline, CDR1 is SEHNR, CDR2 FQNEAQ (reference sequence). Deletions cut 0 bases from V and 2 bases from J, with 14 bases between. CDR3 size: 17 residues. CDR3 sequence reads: CASSLARGRPAGNTIYF. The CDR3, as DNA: TGTGCCAGCAGCTTAGCGCGGGGCAGGCCCGCTGGAAACACCATATATTTT.

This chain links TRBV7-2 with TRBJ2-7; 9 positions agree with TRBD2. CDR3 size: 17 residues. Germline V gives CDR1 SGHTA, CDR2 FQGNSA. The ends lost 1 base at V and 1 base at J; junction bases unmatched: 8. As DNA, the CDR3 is TGTGCCAGCAGCTTAGTGTCGGGCGGGAGGGAGTCCTACGAGCAGTACTTC. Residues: CASSLVSGGRESYEQYF.

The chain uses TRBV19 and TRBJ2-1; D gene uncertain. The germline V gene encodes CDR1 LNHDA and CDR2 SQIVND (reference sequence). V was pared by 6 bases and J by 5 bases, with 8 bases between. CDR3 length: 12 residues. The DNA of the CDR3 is TGTGCCAGTAGCACGTACGACAATGAGCAGTTCTTC. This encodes CASSTYDNEQFF.

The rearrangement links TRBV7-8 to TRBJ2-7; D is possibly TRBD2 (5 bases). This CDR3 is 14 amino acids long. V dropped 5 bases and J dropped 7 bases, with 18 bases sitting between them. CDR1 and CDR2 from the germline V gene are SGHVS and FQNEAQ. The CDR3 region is CASSRGLLEGEQYF. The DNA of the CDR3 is TGTGCCAGCAGCAGAGGACTGCTCGAAGGAGAGCAGTACTTC.

This chain's CDR3 is CASSSQRLAGPLDEQFF. The CDR3 coding sequence is TGTGCCAGCAGTTCACAGCGACTAGCGGGACCCCTCGATGAGCAGTTCTTC. This rearrangement joins TRBV27 to TRBJ2-1; 11 nucleotides align to TRBD2. The junction had 13 bases not matched to a gene; V was cut back by 4 bases and J by 8 bases. This CDR3 has 17 residues. CDR1 and CDR2 from the germline V gene are MNHEY and SMNVEV (reference sequence).

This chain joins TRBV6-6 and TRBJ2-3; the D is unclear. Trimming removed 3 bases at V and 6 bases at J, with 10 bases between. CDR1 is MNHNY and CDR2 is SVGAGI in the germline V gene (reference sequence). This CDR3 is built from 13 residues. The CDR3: CASSYTIRDTQYF. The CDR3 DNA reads TGTGCCAGCAGTTATACAATAAGGGATACGCAGTATTTT.

The CDR3 nucleotides are TGTGCCAGTAGTATTAGAGGCAGGGGGCTCTATGGCTACACCTTC. Translating gives CASSIRGRGLYGYTF. The chain employs TRBV19 and TRBJ1-2; 8 bases map to TRBD1. V gave up 3 bases and J gave up 4 bases; unmatched junction bases: 7. Germline V gene sequence: CDR1 LNHDA, CDR2 SQIVND (reference sequence). This CDR3 has 15 residues.

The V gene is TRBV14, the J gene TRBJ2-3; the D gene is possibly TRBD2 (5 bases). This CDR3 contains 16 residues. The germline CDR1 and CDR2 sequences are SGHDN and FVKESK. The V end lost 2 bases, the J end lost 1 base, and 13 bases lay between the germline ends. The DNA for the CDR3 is TGTGCCAGCAGCCAAACGCGGGCCGCCCGCACAGATACGCAGTATTTT. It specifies CASSQTRAARTDTQYF.

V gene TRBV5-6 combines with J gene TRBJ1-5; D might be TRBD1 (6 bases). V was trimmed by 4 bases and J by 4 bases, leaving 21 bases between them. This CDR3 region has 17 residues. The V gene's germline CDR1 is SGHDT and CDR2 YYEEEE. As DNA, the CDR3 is TGTGCCAGCAGCCCTAACTCCGGGACAAGAGAGAATCAGCCCCAGCATTTT. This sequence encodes CASSPNSGTRENQPQHF.

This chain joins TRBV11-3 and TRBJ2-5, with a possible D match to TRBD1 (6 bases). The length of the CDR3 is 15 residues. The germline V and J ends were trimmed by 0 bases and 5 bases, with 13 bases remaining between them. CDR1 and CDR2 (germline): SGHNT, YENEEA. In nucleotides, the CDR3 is TGTGCCAGCAGCTTAGACAGGGGTTCATGGGAGACCCAGTACTTC. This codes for CASSLDRGSWETQYF. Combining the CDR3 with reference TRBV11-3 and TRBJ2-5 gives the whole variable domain EAGVVQSPRYKIIEKKQPVAFWCNPISGHNTLYWYLQNLGQGPELLIRYENEEAVDDSQLPKDRFSAERLKGVDSTLKIQPAELGDSAVYLCASSLDRGSWETQYFGPGTRLLVL.

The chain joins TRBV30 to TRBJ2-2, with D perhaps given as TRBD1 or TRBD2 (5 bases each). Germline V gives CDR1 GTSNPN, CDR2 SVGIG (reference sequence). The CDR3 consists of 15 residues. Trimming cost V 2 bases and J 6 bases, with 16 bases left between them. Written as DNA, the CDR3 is TGTGCCTGGAGTATAAGTCTCATGGGGGCCGGGGAGCTGTTTTTT. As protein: CAWSISLMGAGELFF.

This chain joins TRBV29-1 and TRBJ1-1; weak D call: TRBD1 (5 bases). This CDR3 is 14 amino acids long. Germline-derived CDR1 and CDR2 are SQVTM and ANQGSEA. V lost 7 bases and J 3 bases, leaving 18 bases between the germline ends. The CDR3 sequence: CSAGGIRRDTEAFF. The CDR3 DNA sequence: TGCAGCGCTGGGGGGATTCGGAGGGACACTGAAGCTTTCTTT. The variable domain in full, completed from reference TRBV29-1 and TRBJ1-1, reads SAVISQKPSRDICQRGTSLTIQCQVDSQVTMMFWYRQQPGQSLTLIATANQGSEATYESGFVIDKFPISRPNLTFSTLTVSNMSPEDSSIYLCSAGGIRRDTEAFFGQGTRLTVV.